This is a list of T cell receptor beta chains from one sample in a study of blood T cell repertoires in COVID-19. TCRdb's table, derived via immunoSEQ multiplex PCR, lists solely in-frame clones and lacks some. The repertoire holds more than 250,000 clones, with roughly 87% as singletons. Sequencing was performed on PBMCs or T cells enriched from blood (not recorded which). These receptors came from a woman in her thirties or forties who had recovered from COVID-19. CDR3s include the opening cysteine and the closing phenylalanine or tryptophan. The D gene is left open where the match is weak. Clone size, where shown, is once, few, many, or a class for clones that have expanded.

J gene	V gene	D gene	clone size	CDR3 protein	CDR3 DNA
TRBJ2-7	TRBV9	NA	NA	CASSVWDKISYEQYF	TGTGCCAGCAGCGTGTGGGACAAAATATCATACGAGCAGTACTTC
TRBJ2-7	TRBV7-8	NA	NA	CASSRATPGGEQYF	TGTGCCAGCAGCCGCGCGACCCCCGGGGGCGAGCAGTACTTC
TRBJ1-4	TRBV5-1	NA	NA	CASSFGGAREKLFF	TGCGCCAGCAGCTTTGGGGGGGCTCGGGAAAAACTGTTTTTT
TRBJ2-3	TRBV11-2	TRBD2	few	CASSPRLAGADTQYF	TGTGCCAGCAGCCCCCGACTAGCTGGGGCAGATACGCAGTATTTT
TRBJ2-2	TRBV7-2	NA	NA	CASSLDSRGNTGELFF	TGTGCCAGCAGCTTAGACTCGCGGGGGAACACCGGGGAGCTGTTTTTT
TRBJ1-5	TRBV2	NA	NA	CASSEALQAASNQPQHF	TGTGCCAGCAGTGAAGCGCTTCAGGCAGCTAGCAATCAGCCCCAGCATTTT
TRBJ2-5	TRBV4-3	TRBD1	NA	CASSYRDRQETQYF	TGCGCCAGCAGTTATCGGGACAGACAAGAGACCCAGTACTTC
TRBJ2-2	TRBV11-3	NA	few	CASSLAGEFDTGELFF	TGTGCCAGCAGCTTAGCGGGGGAGTTCGACACCGGGGAGCTGTTTTTT
TRBJ2-2	TRBV2	NA	NA	CASTYLELKGAGELFF	TGTGCCAGCACCTACCTAGAACTCAAGGGAGCCGGGGAGCTGTTTTTT
TRBJ2-7	TRBV7-2	TRBD2	once	CASSSSGGTSGRNEQYF	TGTGCCAGCAGCTCTAGCGGAGGGACTAGCGGGAGAAATGAGCAGTACTTC
TRBJ1-5	TRBV19	NA	NA	CASSKYGRNQPQHF	TGTGCCAGCTCAAAATACGGGAGAAATCAGCCCCAGCATTTT
TRBJ2-7	TRBV6-5	TRBD2	NA	CASSHGLAGGTEQYF	TGTGCCAGCAGTCACGGACTAGCGGGAGGGACCGAGCAGTACTTC
TRBJ1-1	TRBV28	NA	NA	CASRKTGGSEAFF	TGTGCCAGCAGAAAGACAGGAGGCTCTGAAGCTTTCTTT
TRBJ2-5	TRBV7-2	TRBD2	NA	CASSPPNWGGLGETQYF	TGTGCCAGCAGCCCCCCCAATTGGGGGGGTTTGGGAGAGACCCAGTACTTC
TRBJ2-1	TRBV28	TRBD2	NA	CASRVTRPGGGEQFF	TGTGCCAGCCGAGTTACGAGGCCGGGGGGGGGTGAGCAGTTCTTC
TRBJ1-5	TRBV7-9	TRBD1	NA	CASSLGGQVNQPQHF	TGTGCCAGCAGCTTAGGGGGACAGGTCAATCAGCCCCAGCATTTT
TRBJ2-3	TRBV24-1	TRBD2	many	CATSDLGLASKPDTQYF	TGTGCCACCAGTGACCTGGGACTAGCTTCCAAACCAGATACGCAGTATTTT
TRBJ2-1	TRBV5-1	TRBD1	NA	CASSLGTGPYNEQFF	TGCGCCAGCAGCTTGGGGACAGGGCCTTACAATGAGCAGTTCTTC
TRBJ1-5	TRBV3-1/TRBV3-2	NA	NA	CASSQEGTNSNQPQHF	TGTGCCAGCAGCCAAGAGGGCACAAATAGCAATCAGCCCCAGCATTTT
TRBJ2-2	TRBV18	TRBD1	NA	CASRPGQGPNTGELFF	TGTGCCAGCAGACCGGGACAGGGGCCGAACACCGGGGAGCTGTTTTTT